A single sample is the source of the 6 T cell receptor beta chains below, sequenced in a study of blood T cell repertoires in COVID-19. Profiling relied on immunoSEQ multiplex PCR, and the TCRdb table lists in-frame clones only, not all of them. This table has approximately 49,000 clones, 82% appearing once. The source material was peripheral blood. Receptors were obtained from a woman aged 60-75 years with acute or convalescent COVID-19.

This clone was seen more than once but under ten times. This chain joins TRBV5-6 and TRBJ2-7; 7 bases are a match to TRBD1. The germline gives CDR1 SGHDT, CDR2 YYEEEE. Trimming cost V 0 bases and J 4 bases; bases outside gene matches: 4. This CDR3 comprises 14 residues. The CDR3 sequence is CASSLGIQGYEQYF. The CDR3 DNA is TGTGCCAGCAGCTTGGGCATACAGGGGTACGAGCAGTACTTC.

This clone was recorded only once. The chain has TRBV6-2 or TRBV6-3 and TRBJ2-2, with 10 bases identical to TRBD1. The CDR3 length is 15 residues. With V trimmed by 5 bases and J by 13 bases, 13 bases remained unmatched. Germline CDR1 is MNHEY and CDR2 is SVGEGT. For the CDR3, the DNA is TGTGCCAGCAGTCCATCGGGACAGGGGCCCGAGGGGCTGTTTTTT. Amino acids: CASSPSGQGPEGLFF.

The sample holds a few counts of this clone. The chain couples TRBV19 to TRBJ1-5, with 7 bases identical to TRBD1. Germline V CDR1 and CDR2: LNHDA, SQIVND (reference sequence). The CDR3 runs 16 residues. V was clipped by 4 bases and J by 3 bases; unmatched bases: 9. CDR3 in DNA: TGTGCCAGTAGTAGCCTCGCCAGGGGGAACAATCAGCCCCAGCATTTT. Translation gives CASSSLARGNNQPQHF.

The CDR3 reads CASSTNRGMNTEAFF. CDR3 nucleotides: TGCGCCAGCAGCACCAACAGGGGTATGAACACTGAAGCTTTCTTT. The chain is built from TRBV5-1 and TRBJ1-1, with 7 bases aligning to TRBD1. V lost 4 bases, J lost 0 bases, and 6 bases stayed unmatched. The CDR3 loop spans 15 amino acids. The germline V gene encodes CDR1 SGHRS and CDR2 YFSETQ.

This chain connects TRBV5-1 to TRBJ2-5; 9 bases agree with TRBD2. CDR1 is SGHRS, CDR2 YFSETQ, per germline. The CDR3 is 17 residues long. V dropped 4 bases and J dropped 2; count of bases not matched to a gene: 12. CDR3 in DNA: TGCGCCAGCAGCCTCGGAATAGCGGGAGAAGGGCAAGAGACCCAGTACTTC. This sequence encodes CASSLGIAGEGQETQYF.

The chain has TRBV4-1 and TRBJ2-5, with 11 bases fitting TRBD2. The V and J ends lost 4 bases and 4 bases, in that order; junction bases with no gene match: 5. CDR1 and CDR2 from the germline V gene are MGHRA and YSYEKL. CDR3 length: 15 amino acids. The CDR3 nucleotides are TGCGCCAGCAGCCCCCACGGACTAGCGGGAGAGACCCAGTACTTC. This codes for CASSPHGLAGETQYF.